Listed below are T cell receptor beta chains from one sample, sequenced in a study of a mutant IDH1 vaccine in newly diagnosed glioma. This table comes from immunoSEQ multiplex PCR, and its TCRdb copy is limited to in-frame clones, with some not included. The sample consists of around 76,000 clones, more than 80% of them appearing once. These TCRs are of unknown antigen specificity. Sequencing was performed on PBMCs, taken from a glioma patient whose treatment included an IDH1 peptide vaccine. The receptors shown here come from a woman between 50 and 59 years old with glioma. The CDR3 runs from the conserved cysteine through the conserved F or W. A D gene is named only where the DNA matches it firmly. Clone size appears in some rows only: once, few, many, or a class for an expanded clone.

CDR3 length: 14
D gene: .
clone size: .
V gene: TRBV19
J gene: TRBJ2-3
CDR3 protein: CASSIEDGTDTQYF
CDR3 DNA: TGTGCCAGTAGTATAGAGGACGGCACAGATACGCAGTATTTT

CDR3 length: 11
D gene: .
clone size: .
V gene: TRBV2
J gene: TRBJ2-7
CDR3 protein: CASSGHYEQYF
CDR3 DNA: TGTGCCAGCAGTGGCCACTACGAGCAGTACTTC

CDR3 length: 14
D gene: TRBD1
clone size: .
V gene: TRBV9
J gene: TRBJ2-1
CDR3 protein: CASSLPGSGGEQFF
CDR3 DNA: TGTGCCAGCAGCCTCCCGGGGTCAGGGGGTGAGCAGTTCTTC

CDR3 length: 13
D gene: .
clone size: .
V gene: TRBV11-2
J gene: TRBJ2-5
CDR3 protein: CASSSSVRETQYF
CDR3 DNA: TGTGCCAGCAGCTCTAGCGTGCGAGAGACCCAGTACTTC

CDR3 length: 13
D gene: TRBD1
clone size: .
V gene: TRBV2
J gene: TRBJ2-7
CDR3 protein: CASRGQGIGEQYF
CDR3 DNA: TGTGCCAGCAGAGGACAGGGAATAGGGGAGCAGTACTTC

CDR3 length: 18
D gene: .
clone size: .
V gene: TRBV7-7
J gene: TRBJ1-5
CDR3 protein: CASSLGERGQGRNQPQHF
CDR3 DNA: TGTGCTAGCAGCTTAGGGGAGAGAGGGCAGGGACGCAATCAGCCCCAGCATTTT

CDR3 length: 23
D gene: .
clone size: .
V gene: TRBV21-1
J gene: TRBJ2-3
CDR3 protein: CASSKAVAGLRLAGGYTADTQYF
CDR3 DNA: TGTGCCAGCAGCAAAGCGGTGGCGGGACTCCGACTAGCGGGAGGGTATACCGCAGATACGCAGTATTTT

CDR3 length: 12
D gene: .
clone size: few
V gene: TRBV28
J gene: TRBJ1-4
CDR3 protein: CASRFRAAGLFF
CDR3 DNA: TGTGCCAGCAGATTCAGGGCCGCCGGGCTGTTTTTT

CDR3 length: 14
D gene: TRBD2
clone size: once
V gene: TRBV5-1
J gene: TRBJ2-5
CDR3 protein: CASSGLTGGETQYF
CDR3 DNA: TGCGCCAGCAGCGGATTGACGGGAGGAGAGACCCAGTACTTC

CDR3 length: 10
D gene: .
clone size: .
V gene: TRBV7-2
J gene: TRBJ2-3
CDR3 protein: CASSMPPQYF
CDR3 DNA: TGTGCCAGCAGCATGCCCCCGCAGTATTTT

CDR3 length: 15
D gene: TRBD2
clone size: .
V gene: TRBV10-1
J gene: TRBJ2-3
CDR3 protein: CASGSASGRGDTQYF
CDR3 DNA: TGCGCCAGCGGGTCAGCTAGCGGGAGAGGGGATACGCAGTATTTT

CDR3 length: 14
D gene: TRBD1
clone size: .
V gene: TRBV18
J gene: TRBJ2-5
CDR3 protein: CASSPDRGHETQYF
CDR3 DNA: TGTGCCAGCTCACCCGACAGGGGGCATGAGACCCAGTACTTC

CDR3 length: 17
D gene: .
clone size: .
V gene: TRBV4-1
J gene: TRBJ2-5
CDR3 protein: CASSHAGQGRAQETQYF
CDR3 DNA: TGCGCCAGCAGCCATGCCGGGCAGGGGAGGGCCCAGGAGACCCAGTACTTC

CDR3 length: 14
D gene: .
clone size: .
V gene: TRBV5-5
J gene: TRBJ2-3
CDR3 protein: CASSLNQVKDTQYF
CDR3 DNA: TGTGCCAGCAGCCTCAACCAGGTTAAAGATACGCAGTATTTT

CDR3 length: 15
D gene: TRBD1
clone size: once
V gene: TRBV5-1
J gene: TRBJ1-4
CDR3 protein: CATSLQGQGNEKLFF
CDR3 DNA: TGCGCCACCTCGCTCCAAGGACAGGGGAATGAAAAACTGTTTTTT

CDR3 length: 13
D gene: TRBD1
clone size: .
V gene: TRBV6-5
J gene: TRBJ1-1
CDR3 protein: CASRKQGITEAFF
CDR3 DNA: TGTGCCAGCAGAAAACAGGGGATCACTGAAGCTTTCTTT

CDR3 length: 13
D gene: TRBD1
clone size: .
V gene: TRBV5-8
J gene: TRBJ1-3
CDR3 protein: CASRTGAGNTIYF
CDR3 DNA: TGTGCCAGCCGGACAGGGGCAGGAAACACCATATATTTT

CDR3 length: 12
D gene: TRBD1
clone size: .
V gene: TRBV18
J gene: TRBJ2-7
CDR3 protein: CASSLDRDEQYF
CDR3 DNA: TGTGCCAGCTCACTGGACAGGGACGAGCAGTACTTC

CDR3 length: 17
D gene: .
clone size: .
V gene: TRBV19
J gene: TRBJ1-5
CDR3 protein: CASRVGTHRRKNQPQHF
CDR3 DNA: TGTGCCAGTAGGGTGGGGACACATAGGCGGAAAAATCAGCCCCAGCATTTT

CDR3 length: 13
D gene: .
clone size: .
V gene: TRBV27
J gene: TRBJ1-5
CDR3 protein: CASSWGSNQPQHF
CDR3 DNA: TGTGCCAGCAGTTGGGGGAGCAATCAGCCCCAGCATTTT

CDR3 length: 13
D gene: .
clone size: .
V gene: TRBV28
J gene: TRBJ1-4
CDR3 protein: CASSSFRGEKLFF
CDR3 DNA: TGTGCCAGCAGCTCATTCAGGGGAGAAAAACTGTTTTTT

CDR3 length: 16
D gene: TRBD1
clone size: .
V gene: TRBV14
J gene: TRBJ1-6
CDR3 protein: CASQTGGFLKNSPLHF
CDR3 DNA: TGTGCCAGCCAAACAGGGGGGTTCTTAAAGAATTCACCCCTCCACTTT

CDR3 length: 17
D gene: TRBD1
clone size: .
V gene: TRBV5-1
J gene: TRBJ2-7
CDR3 protein: CASSLGPRTGGTYEQYF
CDR3 DNA: TGCGCCAGCAGCTTGGGCCCACGGACAGGGGGAACCTACGAGCAGTACTTC

CDR3 length: 14
D gene: TRBD2
clone size: once
V gene: TRBV10-3
J gene: TRBJ2-2
CDR3 protein: CAISSGMGPEELFF
CDR3 DNA: TGTGCCATCAGTAGCGGGATGGGTCCCGAGGAGCTGTTTTTT

CDR3 length: 13
D gene: .
clone size: .
V gene: TRBV30
J gene: TRBJ1-1
CDR3 protein: CAWSVSVNTEAFF
CDR3 DNA: TGTGCCTGGAGTGTTTCGGTAAACACTGAAGCTTTCTTT

CDR3 length: 17
D gene: .
clone size: once
V gene: TRBV7-2
J gene: TRBJ1-3
CDR3 protein: CASRGTGRLRSGNTIYF
CDR3 DNA: TGTGCCAGCAGGGGCACAGGGCGACTTCGCTCTGGAAACACCATATATTTT

CDR3 length: 14
D gene: .
clone size: .
V gene: TRBV19
J gene: TRBJ1-4
CDR3 protein: CASSIGQGNGKLFF
CDR3 DNA: TGTGCCAGTAGTATAGGCCAGGGAAATGGAAAACTGTTTTTT

CDR3 length: 16
D gene: .
clone size: .
V gene: TRBV27
J gene: TRBJ2-3
CDR3 protein: CASSLADYISTDTQYF
CDR3 DNA: TGTGCCAGCAGTTTAGCTGACTATATTAGCACAGATACGCAGTATTTT

CDR3 length: 16
D gene: TRBD2
clone size: .
V gene: TRBV30
J gene: TRBJ2-3
CDR3 protein: CAARWRLAGASDTQYF
CDR3 DNA: TGTGCCGCCCGGTGGCGGCTAGCGGGAGCGTCGGATACGCAGTATTTT

CDR3 length: 12
D gene: .
clone size: .
V gene: TRBV2
J gene: TRBJ1-6
CDR3 protein: CAGRGEISPLHF
CDR3 DNA: TGTGCCGGCCGGGGGGAAATTTCACCCCTCCACTTT

CDR3 length: 14
D gene: .
clone size: once
V gene: TRBV7-2
J gene: TRBJ2-2
CDR3 protein: CASSSIGSAGELFF
CDR3 DNA: TGTGCCAGCAGCTCTATCGGGAGTGCCGGGGAGCTGTTTTTT

CDR3 length: 14
D gene: .
clone size: .
V gene: TRBV12-5
J gene: TRBJ2-2
CDR3 protein: CASGLSPPTGELFF
CDR3 DNA: TGTGCTAGTGGTTTGAGCCCCCCCACCGGGGAGCTGTTTTTT

CDR3 length: 15
D gene: .
clone size: .
V gene: TRBV7-9
J gene: TRBJ1-2
CDR3 protein: CASSLLALANYGYTF
CDR3 DNA: TGTGCCAGCAGCTTACTGGCTCTCGCTAACTATGGCTACACCTTC

CDR3 length: 14
D gene: .
clone size: .
V gene: TRBV7-9
J gene: TRBJ2-7
CDR3 protein: CASSPLSSSYEQYF
CDR3 DNA: TGTGCCAGCAGCCCTCTCAGTAGCTCCTACGAGCAGTACTTC

CDR3 length: 13
D gene: TRBD1
clone size: .
V gene: TRBV19
J gene: TRBJ2-2
CDR3 protein: CASSPVRGRELFF
CDR3 DNA: TGTGCCAGTTCCCCTGTTAGGGGGCGCGAGCTGTTTTTT

CDR3 length: 14
D gene: .
clone size: .
V gene: TRBV11-2
J gene: TRBJ2-2
CDR3 protein: CASSLGTNTGELFF
CDR3 DNA: TGTGCCAGCAGCCTCGGGACAAACACCGGGGAGCTGTTTTTT

CDR3 length: 14
D gene: .
clone size: .
V gene: TRBV5-1
J gene: TRBJ1-1
CDR3 protein: CASHRFVGGTEAFF
CDR3 DNA: TGCGCCAGCCACCGTTTCGTAGGGGGCACTGAAGCTTTCTTT

CDR3 length: 11
D gene: .
clone size: .
V gene: TRBV30
J gene: TRBJ2-7
CDR3 protein: CAWVGYNEQYF
CDR3 DNA: TGTGCCTGGGTGGGTTACAACGAGCAGTACTTC

CDR3 length: 15
D gene: .
clone size: .
V gene: TRBV7-2
J gene: TRBJ1-6
CDR3 protein: CASSLGTVQNSPLHF
CDR3 DNA: TGTGCCAGCAGCTTAGGGACAGTTCAAAATTCACCCCTCCACTTT

CDR3 length: 14
D gene: TRBD1
clone size: .
V gene: TRBV28
J gene: TRBJ2-5
CDR3 protein: CASSLDRVQETQYF
CDR3 DNA: TGTGCCAGCAGTTTGGACAGGGTACAAGAGACCCAGTACTTC

CDR3 length: 12
D gene: .
clone size: .
V gene: TRBV5-1
J gene: TRBJ2-3
CDR3 protein: CASSLPSDTQYF
CDR3 DNA: TGCGCCAGCAGCTTACCGTCAGATACGCAGTATTTT

CDR3 length: 13
D gene: .
clone size: .
V gene: TRBV28
J gene: TRBJ1-2
CDR3 protein: CASRGTNSYGYTF
CDR3 DNA: TGTGCCAGCAGGGGGACAAATAGCTATGGCTACACCTTC

CDR3 length: 17
D gene: TRBD1
clone size: once
V gene: TRBV27
J gene: TRBJ2-7
CDR3 protein: CASSLRVMTGGSYEQYF
CDR3 DNA: TGTGCCAGCAGTTTACGGGTCATGACAGGGGGCTCCTACGAGCAGTACTTC

CDR3 length: 14
D gene: TRBD1
clone size: once
V gene: TRBV19
J gene: TRBJ1-6
CDR3 protein: CASTSGQANSPLHF
CDR3 DNA: TGTGCCAGTACATCGGGACAGGCGAATTCACCCCTCCACTTT

CDR3 length: 18
D gene: .
clone size: .
V gene: TRBV4-1
J gene: TRBJ2-7
CDR3 protein: CASSQGAVKRGDTYEQYF
CDR3 DNA: TGCGCCAGCAGCCAAGGTGCAGTGAAGAGGGGGGATACCTACGAGCAGTACTTC

CDR3 length: 15
D gene: .
clone size: .
V gene: TRBV27
J gene: TRBJ1-1
CDR3 protein: CASSTLGEGYTEAFF
CDR3 DNA: TGTGCCAGCAGCACCCTGGGGGAGGGGTACACTGAAGCTTTCTTT

CDR3 length: 15
D gene: TRBD1
clone size: .
V gene: TRBV7-9
J gene: TRBJ2-7
CDR3 protein: CASSSGRDRGQEQYF
CDR3 DNA: TGTGCCAGCAGCTCCGGACGGGACAGGGGTCAAGAGCAGTACTTC

CDR3 length: 16
D gene: TRBD1
clone size: .
V gene: TRBV5-1
J gene: TRBJ2-2
CDR3 protein: CASSWGQGANTGELFF
CDR3 DNA: TGCGCCAGCAGCTGGGGCCAGGGGGCTAACACCGGGGAGCTGTTTTTT

CDR3 length: 12
D gene: .
clone size: .
V gene: TRBV30
J gene: TRBJ2-1
CDR3 protein: CAWSVSYNEQFF
CDR3 DNA: TGTGCCTGGAGTGTCAGCTACAATGAGCAGTTCTTC

CDR3 length: 13
D gene: .
clone size: .
V gene: TRBV10-3
J gene: TRBJ1-4
CDR3 protein: CAVTGGTNEKLFF
CDR3 DNA: TGTGCCGTCACAGGAGGCACTAATGAAAAACTGTTTTTT

CDR3 length: 12
D gene: .
clone size: .
V gene: TRBV29-1
J gene: TRBJ1-1
CDR3 protein: CSVDWGAGEAFF
CDR3 DNA: TGCAGCGTTGATTGGGGCGCAGGTGAAGCTTTCTTT

CDR3 length: 14
D gene: .
clone size: .
V gene: TRBV9
J gene: TRBJ1-2
CDR3 protein: CASSVVGADYGYTF
CDR3 DNA: TGTGCCAGCAGCGTAGTGGGGGCCGACTATGGCTACACCTTC

CDR3 length: 14
D gene: .
clone size: .
V gene: TRBV28
J gene: TRBJ2-5
CDR3 protein: CASRGAGRSGTQYF
CDR3 DNA: TGTGCCAGCAGGGGGGCGGGCAGAAGTGGGACCCAGTACTTC

CDR3 length: 14
D gene: TRBD1
clone size: .
V gene: TRBV19
J gene: TRBJ1-4
CDR3 protein: CASRPGQGAEKLFF
CDR3 DNA: TGTGCCAGTCGCCCGGGACAGGGGGCGGAAAAACTGTTTTTT

CDR3 length: 13
D gene: .
clone size: .
V gene: TRBV14
J gene: TRBJ1-3
CDR3 protein: CASSRGLENTIYF
CDR3 DNA: TGTGCCAGCAGCCGGGGGTTGGAAAACACCATATATTTT